This record concerns one T cell receptor beta chain sequence. The table came from immunoSEQ multiplex PCR; TCRdb's copy has only in-frame clones and leaves some out. The sample records tens of thousands of clones, around 90% being singletons. V was cut by 3 bases and J by 0 bases, with 8 bases left in between. The CDR3 length is 13 residues. Germline V gene lookup returns CDR1 GTSNPN and CDR2 SVGIG (reference sequence). The data are from a study of control samples from healthy donors and cancer patients. The TCR originated in a man in his forties or fifties with colorectal cancer. V and J are TRBV30 and TRBJ1-1; no clear D. Sequences were obtained from PBMCs. CDR3 DNA: TGTGCCTGGAGGGCTTGGATGAACACTGAAGCTTTCTTT. The encoded protein is CAWRAWMNTEAFF. Based on the CDR3 plus reference TRBV30 and TRBJ1-1, the full variable domain is SQTIHQWPATLVQPVGSPLSLECTVEGTSNPNLYWYRQAAGRGLQLLFYSVGIGQISSEVPQNLSASRPQDRQFILSSKKLLLSDSGFYLCAWRAWMNTEAFFGQGTRLTVV.